The 17 T cell receptor beta chains reported below all come from one sample, sequenced in a study of T cells in Graves' hyperthyroidism and ophthalmopathy. Researchers took RNA transcripts and amplified the TCR beta CDR3 regions from them. Researchers ran a first-round RT-PCR on the TCR CDR3 using the HTBI primer set. TCRdb re-called the multiplex PCR reads with MiXCR, one entry per CDR3 protein. The sample holds about half a million distinct CDR3 sequences, less than 25% seen once. Input material: blood. Receptors were obtained from a man aged 18 to 30 with Graves' hyperthyroidism.

This clonotype occurred many times. The chain carries TRBV4-1 and TRBJ2-5, with TRBD1 identical over 8 bases. The CDR3 is 15 residues long. Trimming at V came to 2 bases and at J to 7 bases, leaving 9 bases not matched to a gene. Germline values: CDR1 MGHRA, CDR2 YSYEKL. CDR3 nucleotide sequence: TGCGCCAGCAGCCAACCGGACAGGGTCGAGGGGACCCAGTACTTC. Translation gives CASSQPDRVEGTQYF.

Many counts were recorded for this clonotype. The rearrangement joins TRBV6-6 to TRBJ1-5; D call uncertain. This CDR3 region has 12 residues. V was clipped by 5 bases and J by 4 bases, with 6 bases between them. Germline CDR1 MNHNY, CDR2 SVGAGI (reference sequence). In DNA, the CDR3 is TGTGCCAGCAGTCCCCCGAATCAGCCCCAGCATTTT. It yields the protein CASSPPNQPQHF.

This clonotype was observed at least ten times. The chain couples TRBV19 to TRBJ1-1, with no clear D. Germline CDR1 and CDR2: LNHDA and SQIVND (reference sequence). V gave up 1 base and J gave up 0 bases, with 9 bases separating them. This CDR3 has 15 amino acids. This chain's CDR3 is CASSIGVSLNTEAFF. The CDR3 DNA sequence: TGTGCCAGTAGTATAGGGGTGTCGCTGAACACTGAAGCTTTCTTT. The full variable domain, rest sourced from reference TRBV19 and TRBJ1-1, is DGGITQSPKYLFRKEGQNVTLSCEQNLNHDAMYWYRQDPGQGLRLIYYSQIVNDFQKGDIAEGYSVSREKKESFPLTVTSAQKNPTAFYLCASSIGVSLNTEAFFGQGTRLTVV.

This clonotype was seen ten or more times. V and J are TRBV4-1 and TRBJ1-1; no clear D. The germline V gene has CDR1 MGHRA and CDR2 YSYEKL. CDR3 length equals 14 residues. V was cut by 2 bases and J by 10 bases, with 17 bases left in between. This chain's CDR3 is CASSQTTVQWGAFF. The DNA for the CDR3 is TGCGCCAGCAGCCAAACTACTGTTCAGTGGGGAGCTTTCTTT.

There are many counts of this clonotype. The V and J genes are TRBV2 and TRBJ2-2; TRBD2 aligns across 8 bases. This CDR3 spans 19 amino acids. Per the germline V gene, CDR1 is SNHLY and CDR2 is FYNNEI. The ends lost 8 bases at V and 3 bases at J; junction bases unmatched: 20. CDR3 DNA: TGTGCCAGCGAGGCACCCAGACTAGCGAGGTCCGAAGACACCGGGGAGCTGTTTTTT. Translating it yields CASEAPRLARSEDTGELFF.

The J gene is TRBJ2-3, the V gene TRBV10-3; D not certain. CDR3 length: 12 residues. V was shortened by 5 bases and J by 0 bases, with 3 bases between the two germline ends. CDR1 and CDR2 (germline): ENHRY, SYGVKD. The CDR3 region has the DNA TGTGCCATCAGTTCCAGCACAGATACGCAGTATTTT. Translating it yields CAISSSTDTQYF.

This clonotype was recorded at least ten times. The chain employs TRBV29-1 and TRBJ1-3; D remains ambiguous. This CDR3 is 13 amino acids long. Per germline, CDR1 SQVTM and CDR2 ANQGSEA. V dropped 4 bases and J dropped 0 bases, with 7 bases sitting between them. The CDR3 DNA reads TGCAGCGTTGCCTCACGCTCTGGAAACACCATATATTTT. Its protein is CSVASRSGNTIYF.

There are many counts of this clonotype. The chain employs TRBV6-1 and TRBJ2-2, with TRBD1 as a possible D gene (5 bases). Germline lookup yields CDR1 MNHNS and CDR2 SASEGT. Trimming removed 0 bases at V and 5 bases at J, with 16 bases between. The CDR3 totals 17 residues. The CDR3: CASSEARTSPSTGELFF. The CDR3 nucleotides read TGTGCCAGCAGTGAAGCGCGGACATCCCCATCGACCGGGGAGCTGTTTTTT.

This sequence joins TRBV19 and TRBJ2-7; either TRBD1 or TRBD2 may supply D (5 bases each). The V and J ends lost 6 bases and 2 bases respectively, with 11 bases between them. Germline loops: CDR1 LNHDA, CDR2 SQIVND (reference sequence). The CDR3 runs 13 residues. CDR3 DNA: TGTGCCAGTAGACGGGACGGGACCTACGAGCAGTACTTC. Translating it yields CASRRDGTYEQYF.

This clonotype occurred many times. V and J are TRBV10-3 and TRBJ2-6; D might be TRBD2 (5 bases). V was pared by 2 bases and J by 0 bases, with 8 bases between. The CDR3 extends over 16 amino acids. Germline CDR1 and CDR2: ENHRY and SYGVKD. DNA for the CDR3: TGTGCCATCAGTGAGAGGAGGAACTCTGGGGCCAACGTCCTGACTTTC. Protein product: CAISERRNSGANVLTF.

The sample holds a few counts of this clonotype. The chain recombines TRBV5-1 with TRBJ2-2; 9 positions match TRBD2. The germline V gene encodes CDR1 SGHRS and CDR2 YFSETQ. This CDR3 is built from 14 residues. After removal of 0 bases from V and 17 bases from J, the junction contained 11 bases not matched to a gene. CDR3 sequence: CASSLDHLAGVLFF. The CDR3 DNA is TGCGCCAGCAGCTTGGACCATTTAGCGGGGGTGCTCTTTTTT.

This clonotype was seen many times. This rearrangement joins TRBV29-1 to TRBJ1-2, with 10 bases matching TRBD1. V trimming: 6 bases; J trimming: 6 bases; junction bases outside the gene matches: 4. CDR1 and CDR2 from the germline V gene are SQVTM and ANQGSEA. The CDR3 contains 12 residues. DNA of the CDR3: TGCAGCGTCCCAGGACAGGGGGATGGCTACACCTTC. Protein product: CSVPGQGDGYTF.

The chain combines TRBV4-1 with TRBJ2-7; D might be TRBD1 (5 bases). V gave up 0 bases and J gave up 2 bases, with 11 bases separating them. Per germline, CDR1 MGHRA and CDR2 YSYEKL. The CDR3 contains 15 residues. The CDR3 DNA is TGCGCCAGCAGCCAAGAAGGGGTCCCGACCTACGAGCAGTACTTC. Its translation is CASSQEGVPTYEQYF.

In this sample, this clonotype turned up a few times. The chain links TRBV4-1 to TRBJ2-7, with D perhaps being TRBD1 or TRBD2 (6 bases each). Germline V gives CDR1 MGHRA, CDR2 YSYEKL. The CDR3 runs to 14 residues. Trimming shortened V by 4 bases and J by 6 bases, and 16 bases separated the two germline ends. This chain's CDR3 is CASSPGARTIEQYF. CDR3 DNA: TGCGCCAGCAGCCCGGGGGCCCGAACGATCGAGCAGTACTTC.

This clonotype was found many times. This chain joins TRBV2 and TRBJ1-1; D is undetermined. The V end lost 4 bases, the J end lost 3 bases, and 9 bases lay between the germline ends. The germline gives CDR1 SNHLY, CDR2 FYNNEI. This CDR3 region has 13 residues. This CDR3 reads CASSVEGHTEAFF. The CDR3 DNA sequence: TGTGCCAGCAGTGTGGAGGGCCACACTGAAGCTTTCTTT.

This clonotype was seen ten or more times. This sequence joins TRBV2 and TRBJ2-5; D is unclear. Trimming removed 0 bases at V and 5 bases at J, with 7 bases between. CDR1 and CDR2 (germline): SNHLY, FYNNEI. The CDR3 contains 13 residues. CDR3 loop: CASSEAFRETQYF. In nucleotides, the CDR3 is TGTGCCAGCAGTGAAGCCTTCAGGGAGACCCAGTACTTC.

V and J are TRBV12-3 or TRBV12-4 and TRBJ2-3, with D unresolved. Trimming removed 2 bases from V and 9 bases from J, with 9 bases in between. This CDR3 spans 12 amino acids. The CDR3 reads CASSLPLGTQYF. CDR3 nucleotide sequence: TGTGCCAGCAGTTTACCGCTGGGAACGCAGTATTTT.